This T cell receptor (beta chain) originates from a study of blood T cell repertoires in COVID-19. Across the study: Acute-phase and convalescent COVID-19 samples originated in the United States, Italy and Spain. In each case, the material was cDNA or gDNA derived from T cells, B-cell-depleted T cells, or PBMCs.

V was shortened by 1 base and J by 8 bases, with 13 bases between the two germline ends. Germline loops: CDR1 SGDLS, CDR2 YYNGEE. The CDR3 extends over 14 amino acids. Here immunoSEQ multiplex PCR was the method, and the copy in TCRdb shows in-frame clones only, minus some. Of around 500,000 clones listed, approximately 88% were seen once; the top ten hold roughly 1.9%. Everyone who took part was roughly 18 to 100 years old, and they came from over 20 US areas. The source is a woman in her thirties or forties who had recovered from COVID-19. V is TRBV9 and J is TRBJ2-1; D is possibly TRBD1 (6 bases). The sequencing sample was made of PBMCs or T cells enriched from blood (not recorded which). The CDR3 here is CASSVRDTHHEQFF. The CDR3 nucleotides are TGTGCCAGCAGCGTAAGGGACACTCACCATGAGCAGTTCTTC.